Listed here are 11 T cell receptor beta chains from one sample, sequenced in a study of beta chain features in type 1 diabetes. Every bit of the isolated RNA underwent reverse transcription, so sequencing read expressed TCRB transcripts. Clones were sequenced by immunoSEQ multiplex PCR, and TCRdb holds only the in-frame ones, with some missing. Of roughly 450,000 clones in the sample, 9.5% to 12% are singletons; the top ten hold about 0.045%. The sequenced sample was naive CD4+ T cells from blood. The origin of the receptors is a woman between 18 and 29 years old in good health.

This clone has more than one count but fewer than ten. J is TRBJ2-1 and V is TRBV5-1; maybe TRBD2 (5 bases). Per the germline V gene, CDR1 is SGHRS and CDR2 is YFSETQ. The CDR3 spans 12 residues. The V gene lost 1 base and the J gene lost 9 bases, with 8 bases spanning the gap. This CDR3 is CASSLFEGEQFF. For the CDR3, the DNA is TGCGCCAGCAGCTTGTTTGAGGGTGAGCAGTTCTTC.

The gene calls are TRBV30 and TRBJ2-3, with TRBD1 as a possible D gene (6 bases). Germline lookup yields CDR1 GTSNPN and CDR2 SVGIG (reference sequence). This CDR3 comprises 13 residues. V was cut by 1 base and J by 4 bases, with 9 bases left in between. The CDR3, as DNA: TGTGCCTGGAGTGGACCAGGGGCAGATACGCAGTATTTT. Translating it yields CAWSGPGADTQYF.

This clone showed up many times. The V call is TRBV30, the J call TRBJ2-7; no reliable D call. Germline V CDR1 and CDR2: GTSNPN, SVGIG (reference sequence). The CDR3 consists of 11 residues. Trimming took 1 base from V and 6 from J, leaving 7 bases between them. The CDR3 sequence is CAWSEAGEQYF. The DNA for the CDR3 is TGTGCCTGGAGTGAAGCTGGCGAGCAGTACTTC.

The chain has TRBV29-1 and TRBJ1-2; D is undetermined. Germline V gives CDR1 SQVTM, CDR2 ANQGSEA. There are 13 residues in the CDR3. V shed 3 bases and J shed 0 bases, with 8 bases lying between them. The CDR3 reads CSVERGPNYGYTF. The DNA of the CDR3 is TGCAGCGTTGAGCGGGGTCCTAACTATGGCTACACCTTC. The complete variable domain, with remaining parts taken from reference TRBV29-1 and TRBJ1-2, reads SAVISQKPSRDICQRGTSLTIQCQVDSQVTMMFWYRQQPGQSLTLIATANQGSEATYESGFVIDKFPISRPNLTFSTLTVSNMSPEDSSIYLCSVERGPNYGYTFGSGTRLTVV.

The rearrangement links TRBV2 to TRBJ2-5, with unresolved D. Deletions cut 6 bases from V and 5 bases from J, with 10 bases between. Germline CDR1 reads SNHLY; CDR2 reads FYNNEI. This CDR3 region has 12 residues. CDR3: CASSLSRETQYF. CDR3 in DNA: TGTGCCAGCAGCCTTTCCCGGGAGACCCAGTACTTC.

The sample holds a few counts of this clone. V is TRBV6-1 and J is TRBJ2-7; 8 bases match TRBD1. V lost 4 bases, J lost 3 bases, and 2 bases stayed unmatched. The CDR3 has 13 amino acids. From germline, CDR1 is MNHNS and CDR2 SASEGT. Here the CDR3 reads CASSGTGIYEQYF. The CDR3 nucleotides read TGTGCCAGCAGTGGGACAGGGATCTACGAGCAGTACTTC.

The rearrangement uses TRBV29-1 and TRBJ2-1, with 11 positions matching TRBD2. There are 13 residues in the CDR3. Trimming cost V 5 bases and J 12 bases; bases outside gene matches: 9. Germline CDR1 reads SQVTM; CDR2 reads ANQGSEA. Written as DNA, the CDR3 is TGCAGCGTTCCCGGGACTAGCGGTATCGGGCAGTTCTTC. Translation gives CSVPGTSGIGQFF.

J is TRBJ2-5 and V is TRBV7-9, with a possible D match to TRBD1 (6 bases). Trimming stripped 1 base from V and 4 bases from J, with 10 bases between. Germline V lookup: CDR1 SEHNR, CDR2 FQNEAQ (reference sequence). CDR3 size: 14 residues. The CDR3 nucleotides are TGTGCCAGCAGCTTAGTCCCAGGGGTAGAGACCCAGTACTTC. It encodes CASSLVPGVETQYF. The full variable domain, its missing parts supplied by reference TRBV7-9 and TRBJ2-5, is DTGVSQNPRHKITKRGQNVTFRCDPISEHNRLYWYRQTLGQGPEFLTYFQNEAQLEKSRLLSDRFSAERPKGSFSTLEIQRTEQGDSAMYLCASSLVPGVETQYFGPGTRLLVL.

CDR3 sequence (DNA): TGTGCCAGCAGTGATCGGGCAGGATCAGCTTTCTTT. It specifies CASSDRAGSAFF. The chain is built from TRBV6-1 and TRBJ1-1; no firm D call. The CDR3 loop spans 12 amino acids. Germline-derived CDR1 and CDR2 are MNHNS and SASEGT. The germline V and J ends were trimmed by 3 bases and 10 bases, with 12 bases remaining between them.

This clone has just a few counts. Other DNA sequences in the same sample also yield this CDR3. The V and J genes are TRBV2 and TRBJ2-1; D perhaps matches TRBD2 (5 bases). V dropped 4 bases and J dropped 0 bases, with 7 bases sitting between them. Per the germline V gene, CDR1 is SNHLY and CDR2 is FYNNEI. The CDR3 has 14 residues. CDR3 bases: TGTGCCAGCAGTGCTGGGAGCTCCTACAATGAGCAGTTCTTC. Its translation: CASSAGSSYNEQFF.

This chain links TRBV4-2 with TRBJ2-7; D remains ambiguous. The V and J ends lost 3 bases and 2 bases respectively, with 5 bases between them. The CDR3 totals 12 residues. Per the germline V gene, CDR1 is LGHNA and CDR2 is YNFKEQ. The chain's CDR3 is CASSHDPYEQYV. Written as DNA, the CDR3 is TGTGCCAGCAGCCACGATCCCTACGAGCAGTACGTC.